The 16 T cell receptor beta chains presented below share a single source sample, sequenced in a study of response to subunit inactivated influenza vaccine. TCRdb passed the RT-PCR reads through MiXCR, listing each CDR3 protein once. The table includes hundreds of thousands of distinct CDR3 sequences, 14% detected once. The sequencing here drew on PBMCs from blood, taken about 14 days before vaccination. The source is a man in his fifties or sixties who received an inactivated influenza vaccine.

The CDR3 spells CATSGDGTNQPQHF. CDR3 nucleotide sequence: TGTGCCACCAGTGGTGACGGGACGAATCAGCCCCAGCATTTT. This chain uses TRBV24-1 with TRBJ1-5; D perhaps matches TRBD1 (5 bases). This CDR3 region has 14 residues. Trimming took 5 bases from V and 4 from J, leaving 11 bases between them. CDR1 and CDR2 (germline): KGHDR, SFDVKD.

The chain is built from TRBV24-1 and TRBJ2-5, with 7 bases matching TRBD2. The CDR3 loop spans 14 amino acids. CDR1 and CDR2 (germline): KGHDR, SFDVKD. J gave up 1 base and V 5 bases, and 3 bases lay outside the gene matches. The CDR3 is CATSAGGSQETQYF. Here the CDR3 DNA reads TGTGCCACCAGTGCCGGCGGGAGCCAAGAGACCCAGTACTTC.

V and J are TRBV29-1 and TRBJ2-1, with D unclear. The CDR3 is 13 residues long. Per the germline V gene, CDR1 is SQVTM and CDR2 is ANQGSEA. V lost 8 bases to trimming and J lost 0 bases, with 11 bases between them. The CDR3 here is CSLRRVSYNEQFF. The CDR3 region has the DNA TGCAGCCTACGAAGGGTCTCCTACAATGAGCAGTTCTTC.

This clonotype was recorded a few times. This rearrangement joins TRBV27 to TRBJ2-7; TRBD1 agrees at 8 bases. The V gene end was trimmed by 5 bases and the J gene end by 2 bases; junction bases not matched to a gene: 8. CDR1 is MNHEY and CDR2 is SMNVEV in the germline V gene (reference sequence). This CDR3 comprises 15 residues. Here the CDR3 reads CASSPHRQGPYEQYF. CDR3 sequence (DNA): TGTGCCAGCAGTCCACACCGACAGGGGCCCTACGAGCAGTACTTC.

The V gene is TRBV10-1, the J gene TRBJ2-6; 10 bases fit TRBD2. V trimming: 3 bases; J trimming: 5 bases; junction bases outside the gene matches: 7. This CDR3 has 17 residues. Germline V CDR1 and CDR2: WNHNN, SYGVQD (reference sequence). The CDR3 loop reads CASSDERGGLRANVLTF. In nucleotides, the CDR3 is TGCGCCAGCAGTGACGAGCGGGGGGGCCTTAGGGCCAACGTCCTGACTTTC.

This clonotype was counted only a few times. The rearrangement joins TRBV12-3 or TRBV12-4 to TRBJ2-3, with TRBD1 identical over 7 bases. V was pared by 10 bases and J by 0 bases, with 7 bases of the junction left unmatched. The CDR3 contains 14 residues. As DNA, the CDR3 is TGTGCCACTAAGGGGGCGGTTAGCACAGATACGCAGTATTTT. Translating it yields CATKGAVSTDTQYF.

This clonotype was seen repeatedly, ten times or more. The CDR3 is CASSQVMREKLFF. In DNA form, the CDR3 reads TGCGCCAGCAGCCAAGTAATGAGAGAAAAACTGTTTTTT. J is TRBJ1-4 and V is TRBV4-1; D is unclear. This CDR3 comprises 13 residues. Germline values: CDR1 MGHRA, CDR2 YSYEKL. Trimming took off 1 base at V and 8 bases at J, with 8 bases between the two ends.

This chain links TRBV11-2 with TRBJ2-1; TRBD2 matches 13 bases. V was pared by 5 bases and J by 1 base, with 8 bases of the junction left unmatched. The germline gives CDR1 SGHAT, CDR2 FQNNGV. The length of the CDR3 is 18 residues. In nucleotides, the CDR3 is TGTGCCAGCAGCATAGGACTAGCGGGAGTAAAATCCTACAATGAGCAGTTCTTC. Translation gives CASSIGLAGVKSYNEQFF.

The chain joins TRBV5-1 to TRBJ2-5; D not resolved. Trimming shortened V by 0 bases and J by 8 bases, and 14 bases separated the two germline ends. Germline-derived CDR1 and CDR2 are SGHRS and YFSETQ. The CDR3 is made up of 14 amino acids. DNA for the CDR3: TGCGCCAGCAGCTTGGAGAAACCTCCTACTACCCAGTACTTC. Amino acids: CASSLEKPPTTQYF.

V usage is TRBV4-2 and J usage is TRBJ2-1; D remains unclear. Trimming stripped 0 bases from V and 2 bases from J, with 14 bases between. The CDR3 has 17 residues. Germline CDR1 is LGHNA and CDR2 is YNFKEQ. The CDR3 DNA is TGTGCCAGCAGCCAAGACGGTGCGAATGGACCCTACAATGAGCAGTTCTTC. Amino acids: CASSQDGANGPYNEQFF.

In its sample, this clonotype was seen many times. The rearrangement uses TRBV5-4 and TRBJ2-5; D not certain. The germline CDR1 and CDR2 sequences are SGHNT and YYREEE (reference sequence). Trimming removed 8 bases from V and 3 bases from J, with 8 bases in between. The CDR3 has 11 residues. The CDR3 region has the DNA TGTGCCAGTGATAGAAAAGAGACCCAGTACTTC. It is translated as CASDRKETQYF.

The J gene is TRBJ2-5, the V gene TRBV11-2, with 9 bases that match TRBD2. Trimming cost V 2 bases and J 3 bases; bases outside gene matches: 13. Germline V gene lookup returns CDR1 SGHAT and CDR2 FQNNGV. This CDR3 region has 18 residues. The CDR3 is CASSLFRMSLAGKETQYF. CDR3 nucleotides: TGTGCCAGCAGCTTATTTAGGATGTCGCTAGCGGGAAAAGAGACCCAGTACTTC.

This clonotype was recorded at least ten times. The chain couples TRBV29-1 to TRBJ2-7; the match to TRBD2 covers 9 bases. Per the germline V gene, CDR1 is SQVTM and CDR2 is ANQGSEA. The CDR3 length is 13 residues. J was trimmed by 8 bases and V by 2 bases; bases with no gene match: 7. The CDR3 region is CSVEMPTSGQQYF. The CDR3 bases are TGCAGCGTTGAAATGCCGACTAGCGGACAGCAGTACTTC.

The chain is built from TRBV29-1 and TRBJ2-2, with D tentatively TRBD1 (6 bases). The CDR3 has 13 amino acids. V gave up 6 bases and J gave up 6 bases, with 14 bases separating them. From germline, CDR1 is SQVTM and CDR2 ANQGSEA. CDR3 loop: CSVMIQGAGELFF. The CDR3 bases are TGCAGCGTCATGATACAGGGCGCCGGGGAGCTGTTTTTT.

The gene calls are TRBV5-6 and TRBJ2-1; 9 nucleotides agree with TRBD2. J lost 7 bases, V lost 2 bases, and 16 bases had no gene match. The CDR3 extends over 18 amino acids. Per germline, CDR1 SGHDT and CDR2 YYEEEE. The CDR3 DNA reads as TGTGCCAGCAGCTTAGGGGTTGGCGGGGGGGCCCCGAGGAATGAGCAGTTCTTC. Its protein is CASSLGVGGGAPRNEQFF.

This chain links TRBV23-1 with TRBJ2-1; the match to TRBD2 covers 13 bases. TRBV23-1 is sorted into the ORF group, with uncertain function. The CDR3 sequence is 16 residues long. The V segment lost 6 bases and the J segment 3 bases; nucleotides outside the gene matches: 5. Here the CDR3 DNA reads TGCGCCAGCAGGCGACTAGCGGGAGGCTACTACAATGAGCAGTTCTTC. This translates into CASRRLAGGYYNEQFF.